This TCR beta chain was sequenced during a study of T cells in localized non-small cell lung cancer. Study-wide results and caveats: A denser population of T cells in blood accompanied longer overall survival. Exceeding tumor, uninvolved adjacent lung had the highest T cell clonality.

V was cut by 5 bases and J by 10 bases, with 18 bases left in between. Germline CDR1 and CDR2: SGHAT and FQNNGV. The CDR3 has 15 amino acids. As concerns this clone: Its specificity is not known.

The protocol was immunoSEQ multiplex PCR, while the TCRdb copy is restricted to in-frame clones and leaves out a portion. In the table there are more than 5,000 clones, approximately 90% of which are singletons. The clonotype was recovered from a male donor aged 60 or over with stage I lung adenocarcinoma. The chain has TRBV11-2 and TRBJ1-6, with D possibly being TRBD1 (5 bases). Material: peripheral blood, obtained before any cancer treatment. CDR3 coding DNA: TGTGCCAGCAGCAACCGTACGGGACTTCCCTCACCCCTCCACTTT. It translates to CASSNRTGLPSPLHF.